These 6 T cell receptor beta chains were all obtained from the same sample, sequenced in a study of glioma-infiltrating T cells after dendritic cell vaccination. Profiling relied on immunoSEQ multiplex PCR, and the TCRdb table lists in-frame clones only, not all of them. Among 99,000 or so clones listed, 90% were seen once. Time point here: after dendritic cell vaccination, including at tumor progression/relapse. Source: blood, taken after dendritic cell vaccination. The receptors shown here come from a human donor with glioblastoma.

The chain couples TRBV11-3 to TRBJ2-1; 10 nucleotides agree with TRBD2. Germline V lookup: CDR1 SGHNT, CDR2 YENEEA. V lost 5 bases to trimming and J lost 3 bases; unmatched junction nucleotides: 7. This CDR3 comprises 16 residues. In DNA form, the CDR3 reads TGTGCCAGCAGCACCCCCGGGACTAGCGTCTACAATGAGCAGTTCTTC. This sequence encodes CASSTPGTSVYNEQFF. Variable domain in full (rest from reference TRBV11-3 and TRBJ2-1): EAGVVQSPRYKIIEKKQPVAFWCNPISGHNTLYWYLQNLGQGPELLIRYENEEAVDDSQLPKDRFSAERLKGVDSTLKIQPAELGDSAVYLCASSTPGTSVYNEQFFGPGTRLTVL.

The chain uses TRBV29-1 and TRBJ2-5; 12 bases map to TRBD2. This CDR3 is 16 amino acids long. Germline CDR1 SQVTM, CDR2 ANQGSEA. Trimming took 5 bases from V and 5 from J; bases not matched to a gene: 12. The CDR3 DNA is TGCAGCGTTCCCAGACTAGCGGGAGTAGGATGGGAGACCCAGTACTTC. This encodes CSVPRLAGVGWETQYF.

Only one count was recorded for this clone. The gene calls are TRBV7-9 and TRBJ2-7, with 9 bases matching TRBD2. The V segment lost 4 bases and the J segment 7 bases; nucleotides outside the gene matches: 8. Germline lookup yields CDR1 SEHNR and CDR2 FQNEAQ (reference sequence). CDR3 size: 14 residues. The CDR3 spells CASSSLAGRGEQYF. The CDR3 DNA sequence: TGTGCCAGCAGCTCGCTAGCGGGGAGGGGAGAGCAGTACTTC.

The genes are TRBV11-3 and TRBJ2-7, with 9 nucleotides matching TRBD1. This CDR3 comprises 17 residues. Germline V CDR1 and CDR2: SGHNT, YENEEA. Trimming at V came to 3 bases and at J to 3 bases, leaving 12 bases not matched to a gene. The CDR3: CASSLGWRDRVDYEQYF. CDR3 sequence (DNA): TGTGCCAGCAGCTTGGGTTGGAGGGACAGGGTAGACTACGAGCAGTACTTC.

V is TRBV6-5 and J is TRBJ1-1; 7 nucleotides align to TRBD1. Germline V CDR1 and CDR2: MNHEY, SVGAGI. The CDR3 is made up of 13 amino acids. The J segment lost 11 bases and the V segment lost 0 bases, leaving 6 bases of the junction unmatched. The DNA of the CDR3 is TGTGCCAGCAGTTACTCGGGGACAGCAGACGCTTTCTTT. Its protein is CASSYSGTADAFF.

J is TRBJ1-3 and V is TRBV2; no definite D call. Trimming left V 0 bases short and J 2 bases short, with 8 bases between. The CDR3 is 15 amino acids. Germline CDR1 is SNHLY and CDR2 is FYNNEI. The DNA of the CDR3 is TGTGCCAGCAGTGAAGCTGGCGGGACTGGAAACACCATATATTTT. It encodes CASSEAGGTGNTIYF.